One sample yielded the 14 T cell receptor beta chains listed below, sequenced in a study of T-cell memory formation after mild COVID-19. Using its own MiXCR run on the 5' RACE reads, TCRdb lists one record per CDR3 protein. The repertoire includes around 250,000 distinct CDR3 sequences, over 8.5% of them detected once, and roughly a fifth sits in the top ten. Sequences were obtained from PBMCs or a T cell subset sorted from them (not recorded which). Source of these receptors: a young man who had mild COVID-19 (a few samples of this study predate the infection). Cell type and time point are not known.

This clonotype was counted only a few times. The V call is TRBV11-2, the J call TRBJ2-5; D possibly uses TRBD1 or TRBD2 (6 bases each). CDR3 size: 14 residues. Germline V CDR1 and CDR2: SGHAT, FQNNGV. Deletions cut 7 bases from V and 3 bases from J, with 15 bases between. For the CDR3, the DNA is TGTGCCAGCACGTCCGGGGGCGGGGAAGAGACCCAGTACTTC. Translation: CASTSGGGEETQYF.

In this sample, this clonotype turned up a few times. The chain is built from TRBV24-1 and TRBJ1-5; D remains ambiguous. CDR1 is KGHDR and CDR2 is SFDVKD in the germline V gene. The CDR3 runs to 13 residues. Trimming left V 2 bases short and J 0 bases short, with 1 base between. Here the CDR3 reads CATSDYSNQPQHF. For the CDR3, the DNA is TGTGCCACCAGTGATTATAGCAATCAGCCCCAGCATTTT.

This clonotype was seen at least ten times. J is TRBJ2-5 and V is TRBV5-1; 8 bases are a match to TRBD1. Germline loops: CDR1 SGHRS, CDR2 YFSETQ. V lost 2 bases, J lost 4 bases, and 1 base stayed unmatched. The CDR3 is made up of 13 amino acids. This chain's CDR3 is CASSFGTGETQYF. CDR3 DNA sequence: TGCGCCAGCAGCTTTGGGACAGGAGAGACCCAGTACTTC.

This clonotype has a handful of counts. The chain carries TRBV9 and TRBJ2-7, with 8 bases matching TRBD1. The CDR3 runs to 15 residues. CDR1 and CDR2 (germline): SGDLS, YYNGEE. V shed 0 bases and J 0 bases; nucleotides not matched to a gene: 2. The CDR3 nucleotides read TGTGCCAGCAGCGTAGAGACAGGGGTCTCCTACGAGCAGTACTTC. This gives the protein CASSVETGVSYEQYF.

In its sample, this clonotype was seen a few times. The chain combines TRBV24-1 with TRBJ1-6, with TRBD1 matching over 9 bases. Germline trimming cut 3 bases from V and 4 bases from J; bases unmatched to any gene: 12. The CDR3 extends over 19 amino acids. Per germline, CDR1 KGHDR and CDR2 SFDVKD. CDR3 protein: CATSDPRDRVGGYNSPLHF. The CDR3 DNA reads TGTGCCACCAGTGATCCCCGGGACAGGGTAGGGGGTTATAATTCACCCCTCCACTTT.

This clonotype appeared a few times. V usage is TRBV7-2 and J usage is TRBJ2-5, with 11 bases lining up with TRBD2. J lost 2 bases, V lost 1 base, and 9 bases had no gene match. This CDR3 is built from 18 residues. Germline assignment: CDR1 SGHTA and CDR2 FQGNSA. The CDR3 nucleotides are TGTGCCAGCAGCTTAGGGCTAGCGGGGGGAATTGTTCAAGAGACCCAGTACTTC. This encodes CASSLGLAGGIVQETQYF.

This clonotype has more than one count but fewer than ten. The V call is TRBV6-5, the J call TRBJ2-4; 8 bases line up with TRBD2. The germline V gene encodes CDR1 MNHEY and CDR2 SVGAGI. The trim removed 6 bases at V and 3 bases at J, leaving 7 bases unmatched. The CDR3 runs 15 residues. For the CDR3, the DNA is TGTGCCAGCAGCGGTAGCGGGGCGGGCAAAAACATTCAGTACTTC. Amino acids: CASSGSGAGKNIQYF.

This clonotype was seen many times. The chain couples TRBV5-1 to TRBJ2-7; 8 bases map to TRBD1. Germline V gives CDR1 SGHRS, CDR2 YFSETQ. Trimming cost V 4 bases and J 2 bases; bases outside gene matches: 11. This CDR3 comprises 16 residues. The DNA of the CDR3 is TGCGCCAGCAGCGCCCGGACAGGGCAATACACCTACGAGCAGTACTTC. The encoded protein is CASSARTGQYTYEQYF.

This clonotype was seen only a few times. The chain employs TRBV5-1 and TRBJ2-1, with TRBD2 matching 10 bases. V was pared by 2 bases and J by 7 bases, with 6 bases of the junction left unmatched. The CDR3 contains 15 residues. CDR1 is SGHRS, CDR2 YFSETQ, per germline. CDR3 sequence reads: CASSLAGGPWNEQFF. CDR3 bases: TGCGCCAGCAGCTTAGCGGGGGGGCCATGGAATGAGCAGTTCTTC.

This clonotype was observed a handful of times. This chain links TRBV5-6 with TRBJ1-2; D is ambiguous. The CDR3 spans 11 residues. The germline V and J ends were trimmed by 1 base and 4 bases, with 2 bases remaining between them. Germline V gives CDR1 SGHDT, CDR2 YYEEEE. CDR3 DNA: TGTGCCAGCAGCTTGACCTATGGCTACACCTTC. The encoded protein is CASSLTYGYTF.

The CDR3 DNA is TGCAGTGCTAGAGGGTCGCCCAGGGGGTTGCTCGGCAATCAGCCCCAGCATTTT. Its translation: CSARGSPRGLLGNQPQHF. The chain has TRBV20-1 and TRBJ1-5, with 7 bases that match TRBD1. V lost 1 base and J lost 2; bases outside the gene matches: 14. Germline V gene data show CDR1 as DFQATT and CDR2 as SNEGSKA (reference sequence). The CDR3 is 18 residues long.

This clonotype was counted only a few times. The chain has TRBV5-1 and TRBJ2-5, with 7 positions matching TRBD1. Germline CDR1 SGHRS, CDR2 YFSETQ. Trimming took 8 bases from V and 5 from J; bases not matched to a gene: 9. This CDR3 spans 13 amino acids. CDR3 region: CASSGTAVETQYF. The CDR3, as DNA: TGCGCCAGTTCCGGGACAGCTGTGGAGACCCAGTACTTC.

This clonotype appeared a few times. The chain is built from TRBV12-3 or TRBV12-4 and TRBJ1-4, with 9 bases aligning to TRBD1. V dropped 5 bases and J dropped 8; count of bases not matched to a gene: 12. The CDR3 has 16 amino acids. In nucleotides, the CDR3 is TGTGCCAGCAGTCTCGCCGGGACAGGGCAAAAGGAAAAACTGTTTTTT. As protein: CASSLAGTGQKEKLFF.

This chain links TRBV28 with TRBJ2-7, with D possibly TRBD2 on 6 matching bases. V was cut by 5 bases and J by 4 bases, with 9 bases left in between. The length of the CDR3 is 12 residues. Germline V gene data show CDR1 as MDHEN and CDR2 as SYDVKM. CDR3 coding DNA: TGTGCCAGCAGTGAGGGGAGGTACGAGCAGTACGTC. Encoded protein: CASSEGRYEQYV.